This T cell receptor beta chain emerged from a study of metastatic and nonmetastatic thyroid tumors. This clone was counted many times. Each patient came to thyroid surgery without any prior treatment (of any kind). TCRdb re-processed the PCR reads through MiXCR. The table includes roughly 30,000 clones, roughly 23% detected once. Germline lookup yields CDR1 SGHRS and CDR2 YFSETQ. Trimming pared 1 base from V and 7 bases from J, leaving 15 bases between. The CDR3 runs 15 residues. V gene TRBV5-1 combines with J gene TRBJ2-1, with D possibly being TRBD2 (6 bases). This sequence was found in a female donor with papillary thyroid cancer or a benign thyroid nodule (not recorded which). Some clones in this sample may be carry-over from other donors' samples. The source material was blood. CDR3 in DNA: TGCGCCAGCAGCTTGTCTATGGGAGGTGGAAATGAGCAGTTCTTC. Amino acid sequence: CASSLSMGGGNEQFF.